Listed below are T cell receptor beta chains from one sample, sequenced in a study of tumor and adjacent non-tumor tissue in lung cancer. TCRdb reanalysed the multiplex PCR reads using MiXCR and keeps one entry per CDR3 protein. This sample has 90,000 to 120,000 distinct CDR3 sequences, with approximately 60% found just once. Input material: distant non-tumor lung tissue. These receptors originate from a man younger than 40 with non-small cell lung cancer. The CDR3 runs from the conserved cysteine through the conserved F or W. Each record gives: J gene, D gene, V gene, clone size, CDR3 DNA, CDR3 protein. A D gene is named only where the DNA matches it firmly. Rows give clone size only sometimes, using once, few, many, or a class for an expanded clone.

j_gene: TRBJ1-4
d_gene: TRBD1
v_gene: TRBV10-3
abundance: many
CDR3nt: TGTGCCACTGACCCCGGGACAGGGGGGGAACTGTTTTTT
CDR3aa: CATDPGTGGELFF

j_gene: TRBJ2-2
d_gene: TRBD2
v_gene: TRBV11-2
abundance: few
CDR3nt: TGTGCCAGCAAACAAACAGGTGGTAGCGGGGAGCTGTATTTT
CDR3aa: CASKQTGGSGELYF

j_gene: TRBJ1-6
d_gene: -
v_gene: TRBV25-1
abundance: -
CDR3nt: TGTGCCAGCAGTGCCTTTGAGGGGGGGGAATCACCCCTCCACTTT
CDR3aa: CASSAFEGGESPLHF

j_gene: TRBJ2-2
d_gene: -
v_gene: TRBV20-1
abundance: -
CDR3nt: TGTAGTGCGCTCTGGGGGGCTACGAACACCGGGGAGCTGTTTTTT
CDR3aa: CSALWGATNTGELFF

j_gene: TRBJ1-5
d_gene: TRBD1
v_gene: TRBV7-9
abundance: -
CDR3nt: TGTGCCAGCAGCCGACAGGGGAATGAACAGTCCCAGCATTTT
CDR3aa: CASSRQGNEQSQHF

j_gene: TRBJ1-5
d_gene: -
v_gene: TRBV6-2/TRBV6-3
abundance: -
CDR3nt: TGCGCCAGCAGTACCGGCAACAGGGTTGGGCAGCCCCAGCATTTT
CDR3aa: CASSTGNRVGQPQHF

j_gene: TRBJ1-2
d_gene: -
v_gene: TRBV11-2
abundance: -
CDR3nt: TGTGGCAGCAGCAAGTCGGTAGTCACTAACTTTGGCTACACCTTC
CDR3aa: CGSSKSVVTNFGYTF

j_gene: TRBJ2-1
d_gene: TRBD2
v_gene: TRBV20-1
abundance: -
CDR3nt: TGCAGTACCCTGACCGAGACTAGCGTTCTACATGAGCAGTTCTTC
CDR3aa: CSTLTETSVLHEQFF

j_gene: TRBJ1-5
d_gene: TRBD1
v_gene: TRBV11-2
abundance: once
CDR3nt: TGTGCCAGCAGTTTAGACAGGGATGATAACAGCAATCAGCCCCAGCATTTT
CDR3aa: CASSLDRDDNSNQPQHF

j_gene: TRBJ1-2
d_gene: -
v_gene: TRBV20-1
abundance: -
CDR3nt: TGCAGTGTTAGTACCGGGCGGGACTATGGCTACACCTTC
CDR3aa: CSVSTGRDYGYTF

j_gene: TRBJ2-1
d_gene: -
v_gene: TRBV11-2
abundance: few
CDR3nt: TGTGCTAGCAGCCCTCTCCGCGGGAATTTAGACAATGAGCAGTTCTTC
CDR3aa: CASSPLRGNLDNEQFF

j_gene: TRBJ1-2
d_gene: -
v_gene: TRBV12-3/TRBV12-4
abundance: many
CDR3nt: TGTGCCAGCAGTCCCGGGCCCCCAGCGGATGGCTACACCTTC
CDR3aa: CASSPGPPADGYTF

j_gene: TRBJ2-5
d_gene: -
v_gene: TRBV20-1
abundance: -
CDR3nt: TGCAATGCTAGAGATGTAAGGGGCACGGAGACCCAGTACTTC
CDR3aa: CNARDVRGTETQYF

j_gene: TRBJ1-6
d_gene: -
v_gene: TRBV20-1
abundance: -
CDR3nt: TGCAGTGCTAGGACAGCGACAGAGAGGGGGTATTCACCCCTCCACTTT
CDR3aa: CSARTATERGYSPLHF

j_gene: TRBJ2-1
d_gene: -
v_gene: TRBV11-3
abundance: -
CDR3nt: TGTACCTGCAGCTTAGTGGGAGTTGAGCAGTCCTTC
CDR3aa: CTCSLVGVEQSF

j_gene: TRBJ2-7
d_gene: TRBD2
v_gene: TRBV19
abundance: -
CDR3nt: TGTGCCAGTAGTGTATCGGGACTAGCGGGAACCTACGAGCAGTACTTC
CDR3aa: CASSVSGLAGTYEQYF

j_gene: TRBJ2-1
d_gene: TRBD2
v_gene: TRBV11-3
abundance: -
CDR3nt: TGTGCCAGCAGCTCTCGTGGAGCGGGAACCCACAATGAGCAGTTCTTC
CDR3aa: CASSSRGAGTHNEQFF

j_gene: TRBJ2-1
d_gene: TRBD2
v_gene: TRBV20-1
abundance: many
CDR3nt: TGCAGTGGGAGTAGCGGGAGTAAAAATGAGCAGTTCTTC
CDR3aa: CSGSSGSKNEQFF

j_gene: TRBJ1-5
d_gene: -
v_gene: TRBV4-3
abundance: -
CDR3nt: TGCGCCAGCAGCCAAGATCTCATCCGGGGCGGCTATAGCAGTCAGCCCCGGCATTTT
CDR3aa: CASSQDLIRGGYSSQPRHF

j_gene: TRBJ2-3
d_gene: -
v_gene: TRBV6-5
abundance: -
CDR3nt: TGTGCCAGCAGTTACTCATGGGGGAGCGCAGATACGCAGTATTTT
CDR3aa: CASSYSWGSADTQYF

j_gene: TRBJ1-6
d_gene: TRBD1
v_gene: TRBV20-1
abundance: -
CDR3nt: TGCAGTGCTAGTCTCAGGGGGATGGGAATTTCACCCCTCCACTTT
CDR3aa: CSASLRGMGISPLHF

j_gene: TRBJ2-3
d_gene: -
v_gene: TRBV5-4
abundance: -
CDR3nt: TGTGCCAGTTCTGACCCAACAGATACGCAGTATTTT
CDR3aa: CASSDPTDTQYF

j_gene: TRBJ2-1
d_gene: -
v_gene: TRBV20-1
abundance: -
CDR3nt: TGCAGTGCCCTGATCGGGATTAACATTCTCCATGAGCAGTTCTTC
CDR3aa: CSALIGINILHEQFF